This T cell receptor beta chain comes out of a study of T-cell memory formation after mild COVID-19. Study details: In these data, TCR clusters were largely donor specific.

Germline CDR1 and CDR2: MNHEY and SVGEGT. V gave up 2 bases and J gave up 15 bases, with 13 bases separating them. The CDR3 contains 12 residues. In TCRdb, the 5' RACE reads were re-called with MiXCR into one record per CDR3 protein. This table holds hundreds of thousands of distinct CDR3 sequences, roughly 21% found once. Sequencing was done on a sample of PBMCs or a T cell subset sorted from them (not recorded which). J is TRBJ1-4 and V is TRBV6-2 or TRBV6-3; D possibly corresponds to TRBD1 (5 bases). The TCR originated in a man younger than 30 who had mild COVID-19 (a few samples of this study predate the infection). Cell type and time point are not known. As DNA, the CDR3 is TGTGCCAGCAGTTACGCGGGACGGCCAATGTTTTTT. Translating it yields CASSYAGRPMFF.